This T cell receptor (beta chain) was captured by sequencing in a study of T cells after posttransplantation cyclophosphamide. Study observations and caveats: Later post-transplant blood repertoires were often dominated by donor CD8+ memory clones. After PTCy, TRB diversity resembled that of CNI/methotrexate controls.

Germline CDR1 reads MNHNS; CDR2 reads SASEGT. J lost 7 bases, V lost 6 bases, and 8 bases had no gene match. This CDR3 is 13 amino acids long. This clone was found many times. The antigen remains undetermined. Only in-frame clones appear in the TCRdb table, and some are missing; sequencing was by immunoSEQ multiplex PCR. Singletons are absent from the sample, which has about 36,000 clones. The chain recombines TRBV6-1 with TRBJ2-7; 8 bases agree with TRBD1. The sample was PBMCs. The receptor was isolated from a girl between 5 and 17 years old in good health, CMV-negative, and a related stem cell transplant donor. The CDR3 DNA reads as TGTGCCAGCAGGGGACAGGTTTCTAGAGAGCAGTACTTC. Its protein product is CASRGQVSREQYF.